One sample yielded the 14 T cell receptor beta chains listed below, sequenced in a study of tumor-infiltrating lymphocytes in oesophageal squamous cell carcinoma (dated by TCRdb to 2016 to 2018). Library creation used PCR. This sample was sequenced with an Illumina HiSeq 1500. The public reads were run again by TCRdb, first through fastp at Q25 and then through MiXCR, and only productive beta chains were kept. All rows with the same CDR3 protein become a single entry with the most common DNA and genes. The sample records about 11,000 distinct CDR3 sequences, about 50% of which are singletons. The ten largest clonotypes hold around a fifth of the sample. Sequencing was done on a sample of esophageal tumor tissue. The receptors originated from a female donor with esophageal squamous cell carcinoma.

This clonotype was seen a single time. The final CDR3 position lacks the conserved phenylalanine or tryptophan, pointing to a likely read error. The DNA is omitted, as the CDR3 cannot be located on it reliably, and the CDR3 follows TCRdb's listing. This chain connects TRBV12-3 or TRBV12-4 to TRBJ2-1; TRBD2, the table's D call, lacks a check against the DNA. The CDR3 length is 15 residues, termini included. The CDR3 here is CASSKNSGYEQYFGS.

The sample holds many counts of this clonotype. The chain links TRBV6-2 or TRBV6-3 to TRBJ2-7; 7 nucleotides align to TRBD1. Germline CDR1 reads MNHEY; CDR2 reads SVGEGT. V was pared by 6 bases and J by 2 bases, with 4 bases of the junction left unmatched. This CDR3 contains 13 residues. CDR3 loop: CASSKTGTYEQYF. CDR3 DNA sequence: TGTGCCAGCAGCAAGACAGGGACCTACGAGCAGTACTTC.

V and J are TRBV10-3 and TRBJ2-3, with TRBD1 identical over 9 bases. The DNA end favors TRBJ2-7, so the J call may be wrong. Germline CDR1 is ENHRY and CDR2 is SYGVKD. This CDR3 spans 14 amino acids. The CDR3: CAIMDRGKVDEQYF. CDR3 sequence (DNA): TGTGCCATCATGGACAGGGGTAAAGTGGACGAGCAGTACTTC.

The CDR3 here is CASSLGVGGGADTQYF. The DNA for the CDR3 is TGTGCCAGCAGCTTAGGTGTGGGAGGAGGCGCAGATACGCAGTATTTT. V is TRBV7-9 and J is TRBJ2-3; D perhaps matches TRBD2 (6 bases). CDR3 length: 16 amino acids. V lost 1 base, J lost 4 bases, and 15 bases lay in between. Germline CDR1 is SEHNR and CDR2 is FQNEAQ (reference sequence).

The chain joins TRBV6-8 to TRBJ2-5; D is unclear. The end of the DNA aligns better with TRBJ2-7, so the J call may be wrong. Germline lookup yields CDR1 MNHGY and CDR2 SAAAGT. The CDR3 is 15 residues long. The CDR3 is CASSYSATAEYEQYF. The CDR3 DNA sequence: TGTGCCAGCAGTTACTCGGCTACAGCTGAATACGAGCAGTACTTC.

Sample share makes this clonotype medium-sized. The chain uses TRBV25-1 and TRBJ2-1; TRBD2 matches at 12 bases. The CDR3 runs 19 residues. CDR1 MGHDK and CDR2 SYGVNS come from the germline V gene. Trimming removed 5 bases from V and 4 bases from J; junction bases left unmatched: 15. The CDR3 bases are TGTGCCAGCAGTCCGGGGACTAGCGGGTCCCATCCCTTTTACAATGAGCAGTTCTTC. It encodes CASSPGTSGSHPFYNEQFF.

CDR3 region: CASSYSLGDGTEAFF. The CDR3 nucleotides are TGTGCCAGCAGTTACTCGTTGGGGGACGGGACTGAAGCTTTCTTT. This chain uses TRBV6-6 with TRBJ1-1, with D perhaps TRBD1 (5 bases). V lost 0 bases and J lost 5, with 13 bases in between. Germline V gene sequence: CDR1 MNHNY, CDR2 SVGAGI (reference sequence). The CDR3 contains 15 residues.

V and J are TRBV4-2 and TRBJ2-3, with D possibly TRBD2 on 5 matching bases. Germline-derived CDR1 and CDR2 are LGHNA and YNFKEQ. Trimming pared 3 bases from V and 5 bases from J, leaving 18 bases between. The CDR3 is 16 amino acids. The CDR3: CASSHLYGARGDTQYF. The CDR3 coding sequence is TGTGCCAGCAGCCATTTATACGGTGCCCGGGGAGATACGCAGTATTTT.

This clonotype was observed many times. CDR3: CASSQTGWNTEAFF. As DNA, the CDR3 is TGCGCCAGCAGCCAAACAGGGTGGAACACTGAAGCTTTCTTT. The chain is built from TRBV4-1 and TRBJ1-1; possible D gene TRBD1, 6 bases. The ends were cut back, 2 bases at V and 1 base at J, with 8 bases in the middle. CDR3 length: 14 amino acids. Germline V gene sequence: CDR1 MGHRA, CDR2 YSYEKL.

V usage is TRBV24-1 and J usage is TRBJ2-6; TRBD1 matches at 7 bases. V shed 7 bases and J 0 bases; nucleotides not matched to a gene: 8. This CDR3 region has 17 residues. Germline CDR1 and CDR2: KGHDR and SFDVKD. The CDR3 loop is CATSRPAGGSGANVLTF. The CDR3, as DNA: TGTGCCACCAGCAGGCCGGCAGGGGGCTCTGGGGCCAACGTCCTGACTTTC.

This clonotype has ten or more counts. CDR3 DNA: TGTGCCAGCAGCTCCGTAGCGGGGGATTACAATGAGCAGTTCTTC. This translates into CASSSVAGDYNEQFF. The chain employs TRBV7-2 and TRBJ2-1; 9 bases are shared with TRBD2. CDR3 length: 15 residues. The germline V gene has CDR1 SGHTA and CDR2 FQGNSA. With 4 bases clipped from V and 4 bases from J, the junction kept 5 bases outside the gene matches.

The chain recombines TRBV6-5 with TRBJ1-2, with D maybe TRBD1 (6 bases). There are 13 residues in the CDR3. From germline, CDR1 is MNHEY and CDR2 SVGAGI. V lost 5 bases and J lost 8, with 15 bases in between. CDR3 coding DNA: TGTGCCAGCAGTGTAGGGGGGAGGGACGGCTACACCTTC. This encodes CASSVGGRDGYTF.

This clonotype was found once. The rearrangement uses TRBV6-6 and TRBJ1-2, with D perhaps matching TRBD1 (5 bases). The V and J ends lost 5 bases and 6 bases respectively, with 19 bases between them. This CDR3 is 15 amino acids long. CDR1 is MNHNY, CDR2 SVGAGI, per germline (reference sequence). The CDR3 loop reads CASSDRRQGIDGYTF. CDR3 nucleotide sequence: TGTGCCAGCAGTGATCGTAGGCAGGGTATCGATGGCTACACCTTC.

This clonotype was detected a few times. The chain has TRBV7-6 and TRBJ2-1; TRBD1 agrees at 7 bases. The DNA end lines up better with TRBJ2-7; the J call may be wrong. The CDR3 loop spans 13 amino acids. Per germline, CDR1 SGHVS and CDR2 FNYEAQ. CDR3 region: CASSQGDLNEQYF. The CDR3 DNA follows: TGTGCCAGCAGCCAGGGGGACCTCAATGAGCAGTACTTC.